These 12 T cell receptor beta chains came from one sample sequenced in a study of blood T cell repertoires in COVID-19. Repertoires were generated with immunoSEQ multiplex PCR, while TCRdb's copy carries only in-frame clones and drops some. Of 100,000 to 150,000 clones listed, approximately 74% are singletons. The sequenced material came from peripheral blood. Every receptor here comes from a man older than 75 with COVID-19, enrolled during active disease.

V gene TRBV12-5 combines with J gene TRBJ2-1; possibly TRBD1 for D (6 bases). The CDR3 contains 15 residues. V gave up 1 base and J gave up 7 bases, with 14 bases separating them. Germline loops: CDR1 LGHNT, CDR2 FRNRAP. CDR3 sequence (DNA): TGTGCTAGTGGTTTGGACCCTCGACAGGTGAATGAGCAGTTCTTC. Protein sequence: CASGLDPRQVNEQFF.

This sequence joins TRBV28 and TRBJ2-5; D perhaps matches TRBD2 (6 bases). CDR3 size: 12 residues. Germline lookup yields CDR1 MDHEN and CDR2 SYDVKM. The V gene lost 5 bases and the J gene lost 5 bases, with 9 bases spanning the gap. CDR3 amino acids: CASSGGVETQYF. The CDR3 DNA reads TGTGCCAGCAGTGGCGGGGTTGAGACCCAGTACTTC.

The chain combines TRBV2 with TRBJ2-7, with TRBD2 identical over 7 bases. V was clipped by 4 bases and J by 0 bases; unmatched bases: 12. The length of the CDR3 is 17 residues. CDR1 is SNHLY, CDR2 FYNNEI, per germline. In nucleotides, the CDR3 is TGTGCCAGCAGTGCCTCTTTTGGGCGGGAGAGCTCCTACGAGCAGTACTTC. This sequence encodes CASSASFGRESSYEQYF.

A few counts support this clone. J is TRBJ1-1 and V is TRBV2, with a possible D match to TRBD1 (5 bases). The germline V gene has CDR1 SNHLY and CDR2 FYNNEI. With 3 bases removed from V and 4 bases from J, the gap between germline ends came to 12 bases. This CDR3 is 14 amino acids long. The CDR3 DNA follows: TGTGCCAGCAGTGAGGTAGGGGTGGGCACTGAAGCTTTCTTT. Translating it yields CASSEVGVGTEAFF.

The chain is built from TRBV6-6 and TRBJ2-3; 9 bases are shared with TRBD2. Germline CDR1 is MNHNY and CDR2 is SVGAGI (reference sequence). Trimming took 6 bases from V and 4 from J; bases not matched to a gene: 11. CDR3 length equals 16 residues. This chain's CDR3 is CASSFRGGRASDTQYF. The CDR3 DNA is TGTGCCAGCAGCTTCCGCGGCGGGAGGGCTTCAGATACGCAGTATTTT.

This clone came up once. V and J are TRBV7-6 and TRBJ2-2; 8 nucleotides line up with TRBD2. Germline V gene sequence: CDR1 SGHVS, CDR2 FNYEAQ. The V segment lost 5 bases and the J segment 0 bases; nucleotides outside the gene matches: 2. This CDR3 spans 15 amino acids. The CDR3 DNA is TGTGCCAGCAGCAGCGGGAGAGCGAACACCGGGGAGCTGTTTTTT. The encoded protein is CASSSGRANTGELFF.

The DNA of the CDR3 is TGTGCCAGTAGTATAGCCATGTCGAGCACTGAAGCTTTCTTT. Residues: CASSIAMSSTEAFF. This chain connects TRBV19 to TRBJ1-1; unclear D gene. V lost 1 base and J lost 4, with 10 bases in between. The CDR3 covers 14 residues. In germline, CDR1 is LNHDA, CDR2 SQIVND (reference sequence).

The genes are TRBV7-9 and TRBJ2-7; no clear D gene. V lost 0 bases and J lost 7, with 4 bases in between. Looked up from germline, CDR1 is SEHNR and CDR2 is FQNEAQ (reference sequence). CDR3 size: 11 residues. CDR3 coding DNA: TGTGCCAGCAGCTTAGCTCTTGAGCAGTACTTC. It is translated as CASSLALEQYF.

The V and J genes are TRBV5-1 and TRBJ2-6; maybe TRBD1 (5 bases). With 0 bases removed from V and 0 bases from J, the gap between germline ends came to 7 bases. This CDR3 spans 16 amino acids. From germline, CDR1 is SGHRS and CDR2 YFSETQ. This CDR3 is CASSLGQFSGANVLTF. The CDR3 DNA is TGCGCCAGCAGCTTGGGACAGTTCTCTGGGGCCAACGTCCTGACTTTC.

This sequence joins TRBV18 and TRBJ1-2; D possibly corresponds to TRBD1 (6 bases). Per the germline V gene, CDR1 is KGHSH and CDR2 is LQKENI. V lost 3 bases, J lost 2 bases, and 16 bases lay in between. This CDR3 is 16 amino acids long. The CDR3 here is CASSPEGGAVNYGYTF. CDR3 coding DNA: TGTGCCAGCTCACCCGAGGGGGGGGCAGTCAACTATGGCTACACCTTC.

The chain links TRBV13 to TRBJ2-7; 7 bases agree with TRBD2. J was trimmed by 6 bases and V by 5 bases; bases with no gene match: 7. From germline, CDR1 is PRHDT and CDR2 FYEKMQ (reference sequence). The CDR3 is 13 amino acids. The CDR3 region has the DNA TGTGCCAGCAGCCGTAGAGCGGGATTCGAGCAGTACTTC. This gives the protein CASSRRAGFEQYF.

This chain connects TRBV2 to TRBJ2-7, with TRBD1 matching 7 bases. The V segment lost 5 bases and the J segment 3 bases; nucleotides outside the gene matches: 4. CDR1 and CDR2 from the germline V gene are SNHLY and FYNNEI. The CDR3 length is 13 residues. The DNA for the CDR3 is TGTGCCAGCAGTTCGACAGGGCACTACGAGCAGTACTTC. It encodes CASSSTGHYEQYF. Together with reference TRBV2 and TRBJ2-7, the CDR3 gives the full variable domain: EPEVTQTPSHQVTQMGQEVILRCVPISNHLYFYWYRQILGQKVEFLVSFYNNEISEKSEIFDDQFSVERPDGSNFTLKIRSTKLEDSAMYFCASSSTGHYEQYFGPGTRLTVT.